Shown below are 2 T cell receptor beta chains from a single sample sequenced in a study of regulatory dendritic cells for organ transplantation. Profiled with immunoSEQ multiplex PCR; TCRdb holds only in-frame clones, not every one. Of roughly 5,700 clones listed, around 60% are singletons. Specimen: memory CD8+ T cells from blood. Specified subset: CD45RO+ memory T cells. The origin of the receptors is a human donor in good health.

The V call is TRBV5-8, the J call TRBJ2-5, with TRBD1 matching over 8 bases. V trimming: 4 bases; J trimming: 4 bases; junction bases outside the gene matches: 12. The germline V gene has CDR1 SGHTS and CDR2 YDEGEE. CDR3 length: 16 amino acids. The DNA of the CDR3 is TGTGCCAGCAGCCGCGGACAGGGAAATAGTCGAGAGACCCAGTACTTC. Its protein is CASSRGQGNSRETQYF.

This clone was recorded once. J is TRBJ2-3 and V is TRBV13, with unresolved D. The CDR3 sequence is 15 residues long. CDR1 is PRHDT, CDR2 FYEKMQ, per germline (reference sequence). V was shortened by 5 bases and J by 0 bases, with 12 bases between the two germline ends. Here the CDR3 DNA reads TGTGCCAGCAGCCGCTATGAGAGGAGCACAGATACGCAGTATTTT. It specifies CASSRYERSTDTQYF.